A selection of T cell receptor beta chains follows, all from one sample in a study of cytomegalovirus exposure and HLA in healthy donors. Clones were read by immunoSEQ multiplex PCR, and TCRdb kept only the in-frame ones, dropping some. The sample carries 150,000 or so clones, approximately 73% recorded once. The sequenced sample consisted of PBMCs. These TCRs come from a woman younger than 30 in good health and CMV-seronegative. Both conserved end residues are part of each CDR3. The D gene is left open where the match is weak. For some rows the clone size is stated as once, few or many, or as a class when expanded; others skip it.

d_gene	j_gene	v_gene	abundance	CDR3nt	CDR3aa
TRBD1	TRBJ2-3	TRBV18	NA	TGTGCCAGCTCACCAGAAAGACAGGGCGGCACAGATACGCAGTATTTT	CASSPERQGGTDTQYF
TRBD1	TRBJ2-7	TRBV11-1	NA	TGTGCCAGCAGCCGACCCGGGACAGGGGTCTACGAGCAGTACTTC	CASSRPGTGVYEQYF
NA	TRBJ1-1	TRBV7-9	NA	TGTGCCAGCAGCTTAGAGGGGTCAGCCCTCAAAGCCACTGAAGCTTTCTTT	CASSLEGSALKATEAFF
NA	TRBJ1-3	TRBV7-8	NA	TGTGCCAGCAGCGAGCTAGGTACCTCTGGAAACACCATATATTTT	CASSELGTSGNTIYF
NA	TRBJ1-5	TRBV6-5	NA	TGTGCCAGCAGTTACTCGCGGGGACTCCAGCCCCAGCATTTT	CASSYSRGLQPQHF
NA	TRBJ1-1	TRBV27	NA	TGTGCCAGCAGTATAGGGGGGGTCGTCAGGGGAACTGAAGCTTTCTTT	CASSIGGVVRGTEAFF
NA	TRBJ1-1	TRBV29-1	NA	TGCAGCGTTGTTAGTAAAAACACTGAAGCTTTCTTT	CSVVSKNTEAFF
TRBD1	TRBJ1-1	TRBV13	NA	TGTGCCAGCAGCTTAGCCCAAGGGACAGGATTGAACACTGAAGCTTTCTTT	CASSLAQGTGLNTEAFF
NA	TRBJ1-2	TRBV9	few	TGTGCCAGCAGCGTACAGGATGGACTGAGAGCTAACTATGGCTACACCTTC	CASSVQDGLRANYGYTF
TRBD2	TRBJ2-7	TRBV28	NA	TGTGCCAGCAGACCCCTTGGTAAGCGGGGGGGTAAAATCTACGAGCAGTACTTC	CASRPLGKRGGKIYEQYF
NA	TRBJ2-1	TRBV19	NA	TGTGCCAGTAGTTCGGGTAGCCATCCATACAATGAGCAGTTCTTC	CASSSGSHPYNEQFF
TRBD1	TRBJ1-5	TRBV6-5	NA	TGTGCCAGCAGCCCAGACAGGGAGAGCAATCAGCCCCAGCATTTT	CASSPDRESNQPQHF
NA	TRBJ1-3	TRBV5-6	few	TGTGCCAGCAGCTTGAACCCCCGCCGTCTGAGTGGAAACACCATATATTTT	CASSLNPRRLSGNTIYF
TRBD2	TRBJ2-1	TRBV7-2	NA	TGTGCCAGCAGCTTAGAACTAGCGGGGGGGAGGGGTGAGCAGTTCTTC	CASSLELAGGRGEQFF
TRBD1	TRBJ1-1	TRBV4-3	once	TGCGCCAGCGGCTACCCAGGGGGGAGGAAGACTGAAGCTTTCTTT	CASGYPGGRKTEAFF
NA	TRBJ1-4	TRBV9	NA	TGTGCCAGCAGCGTAGGATTAACAGGTTCTAATGAAAAACTGTTTTTT	CASSVGLTGSNEKLFF
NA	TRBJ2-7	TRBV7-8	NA	TGTGCCAGCAGCTTAAGACGACTAGTCTACGAGCAGTACTTC	CASSLRRLVYEQYF
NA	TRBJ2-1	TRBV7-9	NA	TGTGCCAGCAGCTTAGTCGGGGATGAGCAGTTCTTC	CASSLVGDEQFF
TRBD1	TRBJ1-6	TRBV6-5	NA	TGTGCCAGCACCCTAGACGGGACAGGGTATTCACCCCTCCACTTT	CASTLDGTGYSPLHF
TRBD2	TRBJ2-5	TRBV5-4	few	TGTGCCAGCAGCTTAGCCGGGACTAGCGGGAGGGAACGAGAGACCCAGTACTTC	CASSLAGTSGRERETQYF
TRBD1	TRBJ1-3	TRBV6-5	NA	TGTGCCAGCAGTTCAGGGGGGATGGGAAACACCATATATTTT	CASSSGGMGNTIYF
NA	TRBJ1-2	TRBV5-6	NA	NA	CASSGTWGGGANTF
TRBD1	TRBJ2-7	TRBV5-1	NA	TGCGCCAGCAGCCCCCGACAGGGGAGTTCCTACGAGCAGTACTTC	CASSPRQGSSYEQYF
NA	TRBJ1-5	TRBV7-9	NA	TGTGCCAGCAGCTCAGGGGATCAGCCCCAGCATTTT	CASSSGDQPQHF
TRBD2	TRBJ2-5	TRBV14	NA	TGTGCCAGCAGCCAAGGGGCGGGAGCTGAGACCCAGTACTTC	CASSQGAGAETQYF
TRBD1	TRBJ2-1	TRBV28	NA	TGTGCCAGCAGTATTGACAGGGGTAGCGATGAGCAGTTCTTC	CASSIDRGSDEQFF
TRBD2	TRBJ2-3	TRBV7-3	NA	TGTGCCAGCAGCTTAGGACTAGCTCCAGATACGCAGTATTTT	CASSLGLAPDTQYF
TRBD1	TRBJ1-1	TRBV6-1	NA	TGTGCCAGCAGTGAAATAGGGGGCAAGTCTGAAGCTTTCTTT	CASSEIGGKSEAFF
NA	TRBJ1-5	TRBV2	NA	TGTGCCAGCAGTGAAACGGGGGGTGATCGTCAGCCCCAGCATTTT	CASSETGGDRQPQHF
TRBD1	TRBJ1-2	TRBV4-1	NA	TGCGCCAGCAGCCAAGATCGACAGGGAATCGACTATGGCTACACCTTC	CASSQDRQGIDYGYTF
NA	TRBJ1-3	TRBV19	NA	TGTGCCAGTAGTCTAGGGACCTCCGACGGGGCTGGAAACACCATATATTTT	CASSLGTSDGAGNTIYF
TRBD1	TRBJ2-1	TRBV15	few	TGTGCCACCAGCGTCACAGGGGTAAATGAGCAGTTCTTC	CATSVTGVNEQFF